This T cell receptor beta chain was recovered during a study of technical replicates of blood from a few donors. The method was immunoSEQ multiplex PCR; TCRdb's version includes in-frame clones alone and lacks a portion of them. The sample yields tens of thousands of clones, more than 85% seen once. CDR1 is MDHEN and CDR2 is SYDVKM in the germline V gene. This CDR3 has 13 amino acids. V lost 4 bases, J lost 2 bases, and 6 bases lay in between. The specimen sequenced was T cells isolated from PBMCs. The genes are TRBV28 and TRBJ1-3; D gene unclear. The TCR comes from a human donor in good health. Some clones in this sample may be carry-over from other donors' samples. The CDR3 region has the DNA TGTGCCAGCAGTTCAGCGACTGGAAACACCATATATTTT. Translation: CASSSATGNTIYF.